This is a list of T cell receptor beta chains from one sample in a study of blood T cell repertoires in COVID-19. Profiling relied on immunoSEQ multiplex PCR, and the TCRdb table lists in-frame clones only, not all of them. The table lists a few hundred thousand clones, roughly 90% of them singletons, with about 0.8% in the top ten. Sample: peripheral blood. Source of these receptors: a man aged 30-40 years with acute or convalescent COVID-19. CDR3s include the opening cysteine and the closing phenylalanine or tryptophan. The D gene is left open where the match is weak. Expanded clones get a size class; other rows say once, few or many, or leave the size out.

D gene	V gene	J gene	clone size	CDR3 DNA	CDR3 protein
NA	TRBV5-8	TRBJ1-1	NA	TGTGCCAGCAGTCACACGGCAGGCGTCACTGAAGCTTTCTTT	CASSHTAGVTEAFF
TRBD2	TRBV4-1	TRBJ2-3	once	TGCGCCAGCAGCCTAAGACTAGCGGGGGGCGCTAGCACAAGCACAGATACGCAGTATTTT	CASSLRLAGGASTSTDTQYF
NA	TRBV3-1/TRBV3-2	TRBJ2-7	NA	TGTGCCAGCAGCCCGCGCCAGGAGGGCGTCTGGTACTTC	CASSPRQEGVWYF
TRBD2	TRBV9	TRBJ2-3	NA	TGTGCCAGCAGCCCCACCTACTCGCGGGGGGGGCGCACAGATACGCAGTATTTT	CASSPTYSRGGRTDTQYF
NA	TRBV5-4	TRBJ1-6	NA	TGTGCCAGCAGTCTAGGGGGTGAAAACTCCTATAATTCACCCCTCCACTTT	CASSLGGENSYNSPLHF
TRBD2	TRBV30	TRBJ2-2	NA	TGTGCCTGGAGTACGGGGGGGCCCCCCGGGGAGCTGTTTTTT	CAWSTGGPPGELFF
NA	TRBV11-2	TRBJ1-1	NA	TGTGCCAGCAGCTTCCCTACAGGGCCTGAAGCTTTCTTT	CASSFPTGPEAFF
TRBD2	TRBV6-5	TRBJ2-2	NA	TGTGCCAGCAGTTACACGGGAGGGGCCGGGGAGCTGTTTTTT	CASSYTGGAGELFF
NA	TRBV13	TRBJ1-2	NA	TGTGCCAGCAGCTTATTTGTCAGGGGAGGGAGGGATGGCTACACCTTC	CASSLFVRGGRDGYTF
TRBD1	TRBV29-1	TRBJ1-1	NA	TGCAGCGTCTCCGACAGGGGGAGGACTGAAGCTTTCTTT	CSVSDRGRTEAFF
NA	TRBV12-3/TRBV12-4	TRBJ2-7	NA	TGTGCCAGCAGTTTTTTAGAAATGGACGAGCAGTACTTC	CASSFLEMDEQYF
NA	TRBV12-2	TRBJ2-7	once	TGTGCAAGTCGCTCATACGGGAGTTCCTCCTACGAGCAGTACTTC	CASRSYGSSSYEQYF
NA	TRBV10-3	TRBJ1-1	NA	TGTGCCATCGGGGAGCGGTCGCTGAACACTGAAGCTTTCTTT	CAIGERSLNTEAFF
TRBD2	TRBV5-1	TRBJ2-3	NA	TGCGCCAGCAGCTTGGGACATAGCGGGGGCACAGATACGCAGTATTTT	CASSLGHSGGTDTQYF
TRBD2	TRBV15	TRBJ2-1	NA	TGTGCCACCAGCAGAGCCACTAGCGACCTTTACAATGAGCAGTTCTTC	CATSRATSDLYNEQFF
NA	TRBV4-1	TRBJ1-2	NA	TGCGCCAGCAGCCAAGATCTAGGTTTTGGCTACACCTTC	CASSQDLGFGYTF
TRBD1	TRBV23-1	TRBJ2-7	NA	TGCGCCAGCAGTAAAAGGACAGGGTGGGAGCAGTACTTC	CASSKRTGWEQYF
NA	TRBV6-5	TRBJ1-1	once	TGTGCCAGCAGTTATTCGGGGGGGCGATCTGAAGCTTTCTTT	CASSYSGGRSEAFF
TRBD1	TRBV18	TRBJ1-5	NA	TGTGCCAGCTCACCCGGGCAGGGGGGTCAGCCCCAGCATTTT	CASSPGQGGQPQHF
NA	TRBV14	TRBJ1-2	NA	TGTGCCAGCAGCCAAGGAAACAGGCCTGTCTATGGCTACACCTTC	CASSQGNRPVYGYTF
NA	TRBV6-6	TRBJ1-2	NA	TGTGCCAGCAGTACCCAGGGGCCTAACTATGGCTACACCTTC	CASSTQGPNYGYTF
NA	TRBV2	TRBJ1-3	NA	TGTGCCAGCACCCTTAGGACAGCGGCCTCGGGAAACACCATATATTTT	CASTLRTAASGNTIYF
NA	TRBV19	TRBJ1-2	NA	TGTGCCAGTACATCCTCGCCCGGGACATCAGGCTACACCTTC	CASTSSPGTSGYTF
TRBD1	TRBV9	TRBJ1-5	NA	TGTGCCAGCAGCGTCAGCAGGGGGCGGGTATGCAATCAGCCCCAGCATTTT	CASSVSRGRVCNQPQHF
NA	TRBV7-3	TRBJ1-2	NA	TGTGCCAGCAGCTCGACCCCTCGGGGGTTGGGAGGCTACACCTTC	CASSSTPRGLGGYTF
NA	TRBV6-6	TRBJ1-1	NA	TGTGCCAGCAGTTACGGGCAGGGTGGGAATGAAAAAGCTTTCTTT	CASSYGQGGNEKAFF
TRBD1	TRBV6-5	TRBJ2-7	NA	TGTGCCAGCAGCCGGGACAGGGTAGACGAGCAGTACTTC	CASSRDRVDEQYF
NA	TRBV7-3	TRBJ2-3	few	TGTGCCAGCAGCTTGGCCGCCAGCACAGATACGCAGTATTTT	CASSLAASTDTQYF
NA	TRBV13	TRBJ1-3	NA	TGTGCCAGCAGCTTAGGACTTCAGGAACTGCTTGGAAACACCATATATTTT	CASSLGLQELLGNTIYF
TRBD2	TRBV2	TRBJ2-1	NA	TGTGCCAGCAGTCCCGGGACTAGCGGGGGGGGGTTTCAGTTCTTC	CASSPGTSGGGFQFF
TRBD2	TRBV15	TRBJ2-3	NA	TGTGCCACCAGCAGTGGACTAGCGGGCGTTCAGAGAGATACGCAGTATTTT	CATSSGLAGVQRDTQYF
NA	TRBV7-9	TRBJ1-4	once	TGTGCCAGCAGCTTAAGGTTGAAGGGGCCGAATGAAAAACTGTTTTTT	CASSLRLKGPNEKLFF
TRBD2	TRBV11-1	TRBJ2-7	NA	TGTGCCAGCAGCCCCGGGACTAGCGGCGACTACGAGCAGTACTTC	CASSPGTSGDYEQYF
NA	TRBV5-4	TRBJ1-5	NA	TGTGCCAGCAGCTCCGGGGGGGGGAATCAGCCCCAGCATTTT	CASSSGGGNQPQHF
NA	TRBV12-3/TRBV12-4	TRBJ1-4	few	TGTGCCAGCACCTTTCATCAGGGAGGTCTGTTTTTT	CASTFHQGGLFF
NA	TRBV10-2	TRBJ2-1	NA	TGCGCCAGCAGCACGACTAGCAATGAGCAGTTCTTC	CASSTTSNEQFF
NA	TRBV12-3/TRBV12-4	TRBJ1-1	NA	TGTGCCAGCAGTTTGGGGCCCGAAGCTTTCTTT	CASSLGPEAFF